This entry concerns a single TCR beta chain. Its antigen remains unidentified. No base-level quality is on record; no much larger clone is a single base apart. The trial excluded patients who had a history of autoimmune disease or who were on systemic immunosuppression. Peripheral blood for TCR sequencing was collected from all dose cohorts at baseline, on cycle 4 day 1, and on cycle 7 day 1. The samples were taken from a phase I, first-in-human, multicenter, open-label dose-escalation trial of ivuxolimab. Adults with locally advanced or metastatic head and neck squamous cell, hepatocellular, melanoma or renal cell carcinoma were enrolled in the trial. Before TCR sequencing, CD4+ and CD8+ T cells were separately sorted from peripheral blood. Spanning cysteine to phenylalanine, the CDR3 consists of 9 amino acids. Of all the DNA, just the CDR3 is kept, 27 bases in frame from base 1. The junction shows trimming of 7 bases on V and 7 bases on J, plus 4 bases between the germline ends. Per the germline V gene, SQVTM is the CDR1 and ANQGSEA is the CDR2.

The sample originates from a study of OX40 agonist ivuxolimab in advanced cancers. With respect to the entire study: Ivuxolimab was a fully human IgG2 agonistic monoclonal antibody targeting the costimulatory receptor OX40 (CD134). Intravenous ivuxolimab was administered to patients every 2 weeks at six dose levels: 0.01, 0.1, 0.3, 1.5, 3 and 10 mg/kg. Of the roughly 54 patients in dose escalation, about 20 had hepatocellular carcinoma, some 15 had melanoma, 9 had renal cell carcinoma and 9 had head and neck cancer. In the dose-escalation cohort, around four fifths of patients were male, and the mean age was roughly 60 years with a range of roughly 23 to 79. Patients were allowed to have had prior anti-PD-1, anti-PD-L1 or anti-CTLA-4 therapy, and more than 35% of the dose-escalation patients had been treated with checkpoint inhibitors. Partial responses occurred in three dose-escalation patients, of whom one had hepatocellular carcinoma and two had cutaneous melanoma. The point of sequencing TCRbeta in the periphery was to test whether ivuxolimab changed TCR sequence diversity and drove clonal T-cell expansion. The paper covers the monotherapy dose-escalation part of the phase I ivuxolimab trial, which included N = 52 patients.

To sequence the TCRbeta CDR3 region, genomic DNA was isolated from the sorted cells. The immunoSEQ Assay was used to sequence the TCRbeta CDR3 regions. Imported from immuneACCESS, the table was reduced by TCRdb to in-frame sequences with V and J called. These copies leave out some clones; in studies compared against another copy, an unresolved V gene accounts for under half, and the cause of the remainder is not known. In this sample the table shows about 90,000 clones, roughly 85% of which occur a single time. The ten largest make up about 0.22% of the sample. Overall study outcomes, separate from this receptor: The antigen specificity of the peripheral T cells that underwent clonal expansion was not determined. Low levels of normalized T-cell clonal expansion were also seen in some patients who did not respond. At doses of 0.1 to 3.0 mg/kg, clonal expansion of both CD4+ and CD8+ blood T cells was observed from baseline to week 6. In the 0.1-3.0 mg/kg groups, partial responders had among the lowest normalized peripheral clonal expansion, particularly in CD8+ T cells. After ivuxolimab, CD8+ T cells had more expanded clones than CD4+ T cells on average.

Specimen: CD4+ or CD8+ T cells sorted from blood, collected in a trial of the OX40 agonist ivuxolimab. This clonotype was obtained from an adult with an advanced solid tumor such as melanoma, head and neck, liver or kidney cancer. The chain employs TRBV29-1 and TRBJ2-2, with no reliable assignment of the D segment. The CDR3 protein: CSASGELFF. The sequenced DNA: TGCAGCGCTAGCGGGGAGCTGTTTTTT.